The sequence of this TCR beta chain was determined in a study of a mutant IDH1 vaccine in newly diagnosed glioma (dated by TCRdb to 2020 to 2022). For the wider study: Vaccination started 4-6 weeks after radiotherapy alone, or was given together with temozolomide cycles in the groups whose treatment included chemotherapy. The week-35 safety follow-up took place at visit V12, and the week-47 end of study took place at visit V13. Prior to enrollment, standard therapy consisting of radiotherapy alone, temozolomide alone, or radiochemotherapy with temozolomide had been administered to patients, with the combination being received by most patients. Of the approximately 30 treated patients, 62.5% were male and about 40% were female, and a mean age of 40.4 years was recorded. Longitudinal TCRB deep sequencing was performed for 25 to 30 treated patients wherever samples were available for exploratory analyses. Six visits were used for peripheral blood collection: V03 (baseline), V05, V07, V10, V12 and V13. Study-wide findings and limitations: Selection of PBMC samples for TCRB deep sequencing was based on availability. Vaccine-induced immune responses across multiple MHC alleles were detected in roughly 94% of patients. The authors stated that sample limitations prevented analyses of patient blood samples from being reproduced. Changes in the top peripheral T cell clonotypes picked up by TCRB sequencing did not appear to be linked to pseudoprogression.

The method was the immunoSEQ multiplex PCR assay. The hsTCRB Kit was used according to the manufacturer's protocol to amplify rearranged TCR beta chain sequences. An Illumina MiSeq was used to sequence the TCRB libraries. As for the original processing: The kit vendor's proprietary platform handled demultiplexing, trimming and gene mapping. What TCRdb holds here is the immuneACCESS table cut down to in-frame rearrangements. Part of the clones is not present; checked against another copy, under half of the missing clones reflect an unresolved V gene, and the others are unexplained. Clone size and the V and J calls come from that table; the DNA yielded D and trimming. The sample table contains approximately 25,000 clones; only one count was recorded for 82% of them. The top ten clones comprise approximately 3.8% of the sample. The sample's time point, from its label and the paper: week 47, end of study. A 20-mer mutant IDH1 peptide at 300 micrograms in Montanide made up each vaccine dose, which was injected subcutaneously together with topical imiquimod. Patients received eight vaccinations in weeks 1, 3, 5, 7, 11, 15, 19 and 23, corresponding to visits V03 through V10. The donors had newly diagnosed IDH1-mutant astrocytomas of WHO grade 3 or 4 that showed loss of nuclear ATRX. The samples were drawn from NOA16, a multicentre, single-arm, open-label phase I trial in Germany that tested a mutant IDH1 peptide vaccine in humans for the first time. The DNeasy Blood and Tissue Kit was used to extract genomic DNA from EDTA blood for TCRB sequencing.

Comment on this clone: Its antigen remains undetermined. No clone much larger than this one lies a single base away; base qualities are absent.

The sample here was PBMCs, taken from a glioma patient whose treatment included an IDH1 peptide vaccine. The TCR was taken from a man aged 35 to 55 with glioma. Some clones in this sample may be carry-over from other donors' samples.

The CDR3 has the sequence CASSIGLLLPQHF. In nucleotide form, the sequence is TGTGCCAGTAGTATAGGGCTCTTGTTGCCCCAGCATTTT. This chain is built from TRBV19 and TRBJ1-5; no D gene is confidently identified. V was cut back by 1 base and J by 9 bases, leaving a gap of 10 bases between them. CDR3 length: 13 amino acids, cysteine to phenylalanine. Of the read, only the CDR3 DNA is kept; its 39 bases are in frame from base 1. The germline V gene (reference sequence) supplies CDR1 LNHDA and CDR2 SQIVND.